This TCR beta chain was sequenced during a study of early T cells in non-severe SARS-CoV-2 infection. Individual cDNA molecules were tagged with unique molecular identifiers, the study reported. TCRdb reanalysed the 5' RACE reads using MiXCR and keeps one entry per CDR3 protein. The sample consists of roughly 90,000 distinct CDR3 sequences, over 12% of them appearing once. The germline CDR1 and CDR2 sequences are MNHEY and SVGAGI. The ends were cut back, 2 bases at V and 0 bases at J, with 9 bases in the middle. The CDR3 consists of 15 residues. The sample holds a few counts of this clonotype. Sequencing was carried out using whole blood. The source of this sequence is an adult who was a healthcare worker with PCR-confirmed SARS-CoV-2 infection or an uninfected control (not recorded which). The V and J genes are TRBV6-5 and TRBJ2-3, with unresolved D. The CDR3 loop reads CASSYASDSTDTQYF. The CDR3 DNA reads TGTGCCAGCAGTTACGCCTCAGATAGCACAGATACGCAGTATTTT.